This entry lists 5 T cell receptor beta chains sequenced from one sample in a study of T cell responses to AZD1222 COVID-19 vaccine. Assay used: immunoSEQ multiplex PCR; TCRdb lists only in-frame clones, some missing. This table holds around 59,000 clones, 80% to 90% found once. The sample in question was peripheral blood, obtained 28 days after the second AZD1222 dose. These receptors were obtained from an adult who received the AZD1222 COVID-19 vaccine.

Notes on this clone: Sequence at one end of the junction differs from germline and may be a read error. The J gene is TRBJ2-5, the V gene TRBV7-7; D is possibly TRBD1 or TRBD2 (5 bases each). CDR1 is SSHAT and CDR2 is FNYEAQ in the germline V gene (reference sequence). The CDR3 contains 14 residues. The CDR3 DNA follows: TGTGCTAGCAGCTCTCGGGGACCCCCCGAGACCCAGTACTTC. Its protein is CASSSRGPPETQYF.

The V call is TRBV12-5, the J call TRBJ2-7; 10 bases fit TRBD1. With V trimmed by 0 bases and J by 4 bases, 6 bases remained unmatched. The CDR3 contains 16 residues. CDR1 and CDR2 from the germline V gene are LGHNT and FRNRAP. The chain's CDR3 is CASGLVLGQGFYEQYF. CDR3 DNA: TGTGCTAGTGGTTTGGTACTGGGACAGGGGTTTTACGAGCAGTACTTC.

The genes are TRBV6-5 and TRBJ1-1; maybe TRBD1 (5 bases). Trimming took 4 bases from V and 5 from J, leaving 17 bases between them. Germline loops: CDR1 MNHEY, CDR2 SVGAGI. CDR3 length: 15 residues. CDR3 nucleotide sequence: TGTGCCAGCAGTTCCGCAGGGACTATCGGGACTGAAGCTTTCTTT. Protein product: CASSSAGTIGTEAFF.

The genes are TRBV10-3 and TRBJ1-3; D unresolved. Germline V CDR1 and CDR2: ENHRY, SYGVKD. V lost 0 bases to trimming and J lost 7 bases, with 19 bases between them. The CDR3 contains 17 residues. CDR3 coding DNA: TGTGCCATCAGTGAGTCAGCCGCCCGCGCGGAGGACAACACCATATATTTT. It specifies CAISESAARAEDNTIYF.

J is TRBJ1-5 and V is TRBV10-2, with 7 bases that match TRBD1. With V trimmed by 7 bases and J by 2 bases, 2 bases remained unmatched. The germline gives CDR1 WSHSY, CDR2 SAAADI. The CDR3 is made up of 13 amino acids. The CDR3 region has the DNA TGCGCCAGCACGGACAGGCGCAATCAGCCCCAGCATTTT. The encoded protein is CASTDRRNQPQHF.